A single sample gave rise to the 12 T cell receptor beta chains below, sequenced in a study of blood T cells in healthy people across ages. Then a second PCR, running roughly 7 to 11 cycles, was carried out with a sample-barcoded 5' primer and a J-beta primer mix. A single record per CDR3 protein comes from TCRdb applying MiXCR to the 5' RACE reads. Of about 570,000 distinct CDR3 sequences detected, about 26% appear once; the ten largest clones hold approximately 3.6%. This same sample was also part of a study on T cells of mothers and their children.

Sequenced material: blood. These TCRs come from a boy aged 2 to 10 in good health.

CDR3 DNA: TGCAGCGTTGAATTCGGACAGGGGGACACTGAAGCTTTCTTT. Its translation: CSVEFGQGDTEAFF. The genes are TRBV29-1 and TRBJ1-1; TRBD1 matches 10 bases. The V gene end was trimmed by 2 bases and the J gene end by 3 bases; junction bases not matched to a gene: 3. The CDR3 spans 14 residues. Germline values: CDR1 SQVTM, CDR2 ANQGSEA. The full variable domain, completed using reference TRBV29-1 and TRBJ1-1, is SAVISQKPSRDICQRGTSLTIQCQVDSQVTMMFWYRQQPGQSLTLIATANQGSEATYESGFVIDKFPISRPNLTFSTLTVSNMSPEDSSIYLCSVEFGQGDTEAFFGQGTRLTVV.

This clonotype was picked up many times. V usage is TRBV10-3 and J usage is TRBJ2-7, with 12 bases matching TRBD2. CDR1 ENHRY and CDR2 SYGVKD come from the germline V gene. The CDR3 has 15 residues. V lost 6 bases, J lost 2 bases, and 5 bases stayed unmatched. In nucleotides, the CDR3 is TGTGCCATCAGACCTAGCGGGGGGGAGGCCTACGAGCAGTACTTC. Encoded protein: CAIRPSGGEAYEQYF.

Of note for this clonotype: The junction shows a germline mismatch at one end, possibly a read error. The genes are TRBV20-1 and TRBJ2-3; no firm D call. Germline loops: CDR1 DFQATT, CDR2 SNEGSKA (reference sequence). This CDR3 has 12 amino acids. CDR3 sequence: CSARLTTDTRYF. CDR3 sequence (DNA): TGCAGTGCTAGATTGACAACAGATACGCGGTATTTT.

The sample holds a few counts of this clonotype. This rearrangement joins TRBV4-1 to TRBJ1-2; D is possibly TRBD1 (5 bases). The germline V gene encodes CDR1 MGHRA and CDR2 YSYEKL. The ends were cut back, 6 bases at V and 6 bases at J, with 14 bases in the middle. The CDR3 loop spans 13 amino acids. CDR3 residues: CASSRRGDHGYTF. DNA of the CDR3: TGCGCCAGCAGTCGCCGGGGGGATCATGGCTACACCTTC.

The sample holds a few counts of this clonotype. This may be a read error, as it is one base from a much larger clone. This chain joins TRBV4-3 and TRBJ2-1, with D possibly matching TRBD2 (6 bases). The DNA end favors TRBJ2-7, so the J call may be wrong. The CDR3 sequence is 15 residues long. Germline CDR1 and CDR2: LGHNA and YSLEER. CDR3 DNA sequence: TGCGCCAGCAGCCAAGATTTAGGACTGGGAGGAGAGCAGTACTTC. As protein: CASSQDLGLGGEQYF.

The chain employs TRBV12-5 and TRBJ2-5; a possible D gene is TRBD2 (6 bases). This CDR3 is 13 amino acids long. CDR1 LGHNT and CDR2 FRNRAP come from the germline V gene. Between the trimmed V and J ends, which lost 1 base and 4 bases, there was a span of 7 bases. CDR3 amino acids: CASGLAGGETQYF. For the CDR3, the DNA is TGTGCTAGTGGTTTGGCCGGGGGAGAGACCCAGTACTTC.

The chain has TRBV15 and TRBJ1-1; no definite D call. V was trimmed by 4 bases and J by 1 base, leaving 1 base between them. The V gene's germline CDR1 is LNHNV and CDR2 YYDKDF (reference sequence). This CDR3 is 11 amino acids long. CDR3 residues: CATSTNTEAFF. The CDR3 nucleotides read TGTGCCACCAGCACGAACACTGAAGCTTTCTTT.

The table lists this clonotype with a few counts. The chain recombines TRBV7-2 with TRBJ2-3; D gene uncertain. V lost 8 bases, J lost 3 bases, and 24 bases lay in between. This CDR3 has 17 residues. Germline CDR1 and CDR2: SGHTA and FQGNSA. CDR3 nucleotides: TGTGCCAGCGCGGCGTCAGGCGCGGATTTTAGGACAGATACGCAGTATTTT. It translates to CASAASGADFRTDTQYF. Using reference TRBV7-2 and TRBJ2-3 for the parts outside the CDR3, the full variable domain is GAGVSQSPSNKVTEKGKDVELRCDPISGHTALYWYRQSLGQGLEFLIYFQGNSAPDKSGLPSDRFSAERTGGSVSTLTIQRTQQEDSAVYLCASAASGADFRTDTQYFGPGTRLTVL.

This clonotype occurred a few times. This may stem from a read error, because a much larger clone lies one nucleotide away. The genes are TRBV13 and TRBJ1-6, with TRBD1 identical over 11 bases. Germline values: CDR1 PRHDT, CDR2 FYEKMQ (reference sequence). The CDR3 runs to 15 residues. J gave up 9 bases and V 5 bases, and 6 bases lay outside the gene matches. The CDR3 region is CASSQGDRGASPLHF. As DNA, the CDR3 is TGTGCCAGCAGCCAAGGGGACAGGGGGGCTTCACCCCTCCACTTT.

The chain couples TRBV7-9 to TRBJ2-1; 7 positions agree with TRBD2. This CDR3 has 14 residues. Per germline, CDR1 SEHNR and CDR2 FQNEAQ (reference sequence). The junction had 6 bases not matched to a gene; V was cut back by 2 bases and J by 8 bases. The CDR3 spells CASSLLGGSYEQFF. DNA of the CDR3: TGTGCCAGCAGCTTACTCGGCGGGAGCTATGAGCAGTTCTTC.

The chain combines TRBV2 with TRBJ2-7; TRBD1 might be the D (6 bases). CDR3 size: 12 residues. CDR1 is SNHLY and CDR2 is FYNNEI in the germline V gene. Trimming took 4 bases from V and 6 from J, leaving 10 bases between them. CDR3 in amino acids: CASSGPGAEQYF. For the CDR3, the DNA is TGTGCCAGCAGTGGGCCAGGGGCCGAGCAGTACTTC.

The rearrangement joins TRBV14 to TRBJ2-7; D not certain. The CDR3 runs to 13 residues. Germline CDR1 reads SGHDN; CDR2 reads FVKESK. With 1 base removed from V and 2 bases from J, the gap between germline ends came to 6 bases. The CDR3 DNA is TGTGCCAGCAGCCAAGGACAAACCTACGAGCAGTACTTC. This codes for CASSQGQTYEQYF.